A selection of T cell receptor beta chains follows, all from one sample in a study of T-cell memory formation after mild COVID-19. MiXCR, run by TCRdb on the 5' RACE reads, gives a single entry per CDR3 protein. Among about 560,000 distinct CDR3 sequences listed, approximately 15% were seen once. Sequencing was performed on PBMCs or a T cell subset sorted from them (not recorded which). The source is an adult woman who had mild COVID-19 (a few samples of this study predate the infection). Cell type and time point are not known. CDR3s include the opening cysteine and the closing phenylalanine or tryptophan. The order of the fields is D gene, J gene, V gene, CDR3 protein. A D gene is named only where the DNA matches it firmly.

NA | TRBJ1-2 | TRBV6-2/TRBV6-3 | CASSLPRVIYGYTF
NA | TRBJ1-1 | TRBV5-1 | CASSLSTTGLNTEAFF
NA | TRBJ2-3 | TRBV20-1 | CSAIDGTSITDTQYF
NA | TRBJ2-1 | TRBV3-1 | CASSHQLANEQFF
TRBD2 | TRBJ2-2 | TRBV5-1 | CASSRTLAGGTGELFF
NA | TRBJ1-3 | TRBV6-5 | CASSYHGTASGNTIYF
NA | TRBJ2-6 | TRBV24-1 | CATSGRIGLSGANVLTF
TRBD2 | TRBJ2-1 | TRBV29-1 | CSVEHGQLADYNEQFF
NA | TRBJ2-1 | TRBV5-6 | CASSLAGDSYNEQFF
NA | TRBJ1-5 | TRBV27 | CASSLGTLGNQPQHF
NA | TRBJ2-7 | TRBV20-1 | CSAPRRSYEQYF
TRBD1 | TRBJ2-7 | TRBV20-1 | CSARVPGGISYEQYF
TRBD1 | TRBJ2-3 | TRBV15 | CATSRGQGKTDTQYF
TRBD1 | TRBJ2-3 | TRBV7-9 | CASSQSGTVGTDTQYF
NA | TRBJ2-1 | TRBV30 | CAWSVRLAKDEQFF
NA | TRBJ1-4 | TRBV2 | CASSVRGLNEKLFF
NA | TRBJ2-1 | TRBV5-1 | CASSLAYSENEQFF
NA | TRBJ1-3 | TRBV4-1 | CASSLRAEQVGNTIYF
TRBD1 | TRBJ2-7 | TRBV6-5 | CASSSSPGTGASEQYF
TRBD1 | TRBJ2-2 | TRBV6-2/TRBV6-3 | CASRKGQTNTGELFF
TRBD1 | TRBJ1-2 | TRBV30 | CALRTGRHGYTF
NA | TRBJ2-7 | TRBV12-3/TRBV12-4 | CASSLTQGGSDEQYF
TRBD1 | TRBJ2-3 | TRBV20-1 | CSARGPTGYTDTQYF
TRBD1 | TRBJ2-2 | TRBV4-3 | CASSQEKMGQHTGELFF
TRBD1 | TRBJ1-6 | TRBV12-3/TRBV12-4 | CASSFRGQSSPLHF
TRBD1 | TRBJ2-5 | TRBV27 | CASSLSDRGHASQYF
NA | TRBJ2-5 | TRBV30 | CAWSSQTGPQETRYF
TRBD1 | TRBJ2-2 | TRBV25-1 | CASSVQTGLDTGELFF
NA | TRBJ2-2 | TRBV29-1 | CSVEHRAGTGELFF
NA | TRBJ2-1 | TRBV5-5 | CASSFIARSSNEQFF
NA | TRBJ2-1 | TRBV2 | CASGLARGHNEQFF
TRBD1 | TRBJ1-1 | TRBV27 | CASSYDRGLTEAFF
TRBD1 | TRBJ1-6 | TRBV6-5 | CASTRTGGLNSPLHF
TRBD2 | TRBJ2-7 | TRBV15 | CATSRVGGSAYEQYF
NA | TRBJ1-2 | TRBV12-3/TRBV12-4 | CASSSGGTVLRGYTF
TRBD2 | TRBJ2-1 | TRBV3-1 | CASSQEGTRNEQFF
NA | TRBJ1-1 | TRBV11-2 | CASSSTRRRINTEAFF